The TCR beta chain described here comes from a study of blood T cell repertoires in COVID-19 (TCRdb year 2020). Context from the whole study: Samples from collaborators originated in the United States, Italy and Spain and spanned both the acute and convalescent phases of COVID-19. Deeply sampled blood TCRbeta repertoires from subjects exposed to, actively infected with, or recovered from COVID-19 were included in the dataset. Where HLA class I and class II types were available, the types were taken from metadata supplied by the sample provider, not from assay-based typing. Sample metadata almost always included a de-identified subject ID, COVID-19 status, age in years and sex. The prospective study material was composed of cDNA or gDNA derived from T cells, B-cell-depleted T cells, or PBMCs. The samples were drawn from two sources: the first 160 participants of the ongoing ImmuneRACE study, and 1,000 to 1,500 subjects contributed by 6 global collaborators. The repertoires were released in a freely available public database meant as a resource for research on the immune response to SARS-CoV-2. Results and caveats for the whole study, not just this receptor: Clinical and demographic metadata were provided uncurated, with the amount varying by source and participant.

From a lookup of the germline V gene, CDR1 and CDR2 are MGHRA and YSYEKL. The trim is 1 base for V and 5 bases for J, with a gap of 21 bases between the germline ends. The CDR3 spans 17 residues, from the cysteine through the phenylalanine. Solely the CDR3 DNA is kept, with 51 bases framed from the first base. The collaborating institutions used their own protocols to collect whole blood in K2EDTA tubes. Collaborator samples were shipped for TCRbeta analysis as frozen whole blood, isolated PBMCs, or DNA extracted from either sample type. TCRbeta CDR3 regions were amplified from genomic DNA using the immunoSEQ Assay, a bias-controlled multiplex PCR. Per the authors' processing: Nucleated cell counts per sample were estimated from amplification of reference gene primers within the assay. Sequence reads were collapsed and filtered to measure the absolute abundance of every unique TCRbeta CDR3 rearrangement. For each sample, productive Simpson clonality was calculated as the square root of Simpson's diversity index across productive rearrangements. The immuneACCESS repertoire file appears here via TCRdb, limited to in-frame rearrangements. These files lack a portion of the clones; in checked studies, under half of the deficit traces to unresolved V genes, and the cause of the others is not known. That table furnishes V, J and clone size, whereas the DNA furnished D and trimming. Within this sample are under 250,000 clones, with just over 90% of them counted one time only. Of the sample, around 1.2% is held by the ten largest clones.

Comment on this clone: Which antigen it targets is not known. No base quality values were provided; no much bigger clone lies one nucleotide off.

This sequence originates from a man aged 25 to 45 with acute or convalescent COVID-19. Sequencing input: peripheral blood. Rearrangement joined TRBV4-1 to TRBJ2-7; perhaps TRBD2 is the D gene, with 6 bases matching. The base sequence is TGCGCCAGCAGCCAAGTTTTGGGTAGCGGACCCTACCACGAGCAGTACTTC. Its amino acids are CASSQVLGSGPYHEQYF.